Sequencing of this T cell receptor (beta chain) was carried out in a study of blood T cell repertoires in COVID-19. Study at large: Donors in the United States, Italy and Spain gave samples during acute or convalescent COVID-19.

The germline V gene encodes CDR1 KGHDR and CDR2 SFDVKD. Trimming removed 2 bases from V and 6 bases from J, with 6 bases in between. This CDR3 is built from 13 residues. Per the original methods: Researchers report that nucleated cell counts were estimated from reference gene primer amplification. Libraries were prepared by immunoSEQ multiplex PCR; TCRdb keeps only in-frame clonotypes and omits some of them. V and J calls and clone size come straight from that table; D and trimming were deduced from the DNA. The table lists 25,000 to 30,000 clones, roughly nine tenths of them singletons. This chain uses TRBV24-1 with TRBJ2-2; tentatively, D is TRBD1 (6 bases). The receptor comes from a man in his 70s with active COVID-19. The sequenced sample was peripheral blood. The CDR3 here is CATSDWGPGELFF. The CDR3, as DNA: TGTGCCACCAGTGATTGGGGGCCCGGGGAGCTGTTTTTT.